The 30 T cell receptor beta chains below were found in one sample sequenced in a study of cytomegalovirus exposure and HLA in healthy donors. 60 Vbeta and 13 Jbeta primers were used in PCR. Method: immunoSEQ multiplex PCR; TCRdb's copy keeps in-frame clones and lacks some. The repertoire consists of about 120,000 clones, with 81% occurring once and the leading ten covering around 2%. The material sequenced was PBMCs. These receptors were taken from a man aged 35 to 55 in good health and CMV-seronegative.

Comments on this clone: The junction departs from germline at one end; a sequencing error may be responsible. The rearrangement links TRBV7-6 to TRBJ2-6, with D possibly matching TRBD1 (5 bases). Germline CDR1 is SGHVS and CDR2 is FNYEAQ. CDR3 length equals 16 residues. The CDR3 loop reads CASSPVAASGANGLTF. In nucleotides, the CDR3 is TGTGCCAGCAGCCCCGTAGCAGCCTCTGGGGCCAACGGCCTGACTTTC.

The V and J genes are TRBV10-3 and TRBJ2-7; TRBD2 matches at 8 bases. With 7 bases clipped from V and 1 base from J, the junction kept 12 bases outside the gene matches. The CDR3 is 16 residues long. Germline values: CDR1 ENHRY, CDR2 SYGVKD. The CDR3 nucleotides are TGTGCCATCACTGAAAGTCCTAGCGGGTTGTCCTACGAGCAGTACTTC. Translating it yields CAITESPSGLSYEQYF.

This sequence joins TRBV9 and TRBJ2-3; D uncertain. Germline-derived CDR1 and CDR2 are SGDLS and YYNGEE. The CDR3 spans 12 residues. V lost 1 base to trimming and J lost 9 bases, with 9 bases between them. Here the CDR3 DNA reads TGTGCCAGCAGCGTAACAGAGTTGACGCAGTATTTT. Its translation: CASSVTELTQYF.

V and J are TRBV4-1 and TRBJ1-2; 9 nucleotides agree with TRBD1. The V gene end was trimmed by 3 bases and the J gene end by 8 bases; junction bases not matched to a gene: 10. In germline, CDR1 is MGHRA, CDR2 YSYEKL. The CDR3 contains 15 residues. The DNA of the CDR3 is TGCGCCAGCAGCCAGTGGACAGGGGATGAATACGGCTACACCTTC. Its translation: CASSQWTGDEYGYTF.

The chain couples TRBV28 to TRBJ2-5, with 7 bases fitting TRBD2. V lost 7 bases, J lost 5 bases, and 10 bases stayed unmatched. The CDR3 length is 14 residues. Germline V gene sequence: CDR1 MDHEN, CDR2 SYDVKM. The CDR3 protein is CASTIGSGMETQYF. The CDR3 DNA reads as TGTGCCAGCACCATTGGGAGCGGGATGGAGACCCAGTACTTC.

This clone has just a few counts. This sequence joins TRBV5-1 and TRBJ2-7; 7 positions agree with TRBD2. Germline lookup yields CDR1 SGHRS and CDR2 YFSETQ. After removal of 6 bases from V and 7 bases from J, the junction contained 13 bases not matched to a gene. This CDR3 region has 14 residues. CDR3 nucleotides: TGCGCCAGCACCGAACAGGCGGGAGTAGGAGAGCAGTACTTC. Amino acids: CASTEQAGVGEQYF.

The rearrangement links TRBV11-2 to TRBJ2-3; 7 nucleotides align to TRBD1. Losses at the gene ends were 5 bases for V and 0 bases for J; bases not matched to a gene: 2. The CDR3 is 14 amino acids. Per germline, CDR1 SGHAT and CDR2 FQNNGV. The CDR3 is CASSRGPSTDTQYF. The CDR3 DNA follows: TGTGCCAGCAGCAGGGGGCCTAGCACAGATACGCAGTATTTT.

The rearrangement links TRBV6-6 to TRBJ2-1; a possible D gene is TRBD2 (6 bases). V was cut by 7 bases and J by 3 bases, with 13 bases left in between. CDR3 size: 14 residues. From germline, CDR1 is MNHNY and CDR2 SVGAGI (reference sequence). The CDR3 spells CASTGATLYNEQFF. The CDR3 DNA reads as TGTGCCAGCACGGGAGCCACTCTCTACAATGAGCAGTTCTTC.

V usage is TRBV9 and J usage is TRBJ2-5; weak D call: TRBD2 (6 bases). The DNA matches TRBJ2-7 better at its end, which makes the J call doubtful. Germline lookup yields CDR1 SGDLS and CDR2 YYNGEE. This CDR3 contains 13 residues. DNA for the CDR3: TGTGCCAGCAGCGGTGGACTACCCTCCGAGCAGTACTTC. It is translated as CASSGGLPSEQYF.

The chain couples TRBV27 to TRBJ1-5, with 10 bases aligning to TRBD1. J was trimmed by 4 bases and V by 6 bases; bases with no gene match: 6. This CDR3 spans 15 amino acids. Germline V CDR1 and CDR2: MNHEY, SMNVEV (reference sequence). The CDR3 loop is CASRMTGGRNQPQHF. CDR3 sequence (DNA): TGTGCCAGCAGGATGACAGGGGGCAGGAATCAGCCCCAGCATTTT.

The chain employs TRBV7-9 and TRBJ2-1; possible D gene TRBD1, 6 bases. The ends were cut back, 5 bases at V and 4 bases at J, with 18 bases in the middle. Looked up from germline, CDR1 is SEHNR and CDR2 is FQNEAQ (reference sequence). This CDR3 has 16 amino acids. The DNA for the CDR3 is TGTGCCAGCAGCCAGGCCCCACAGGGAACTTACAATGAGCAGTTCTTC. Translated: CASSQAPQGTYNEQFF.

J is TRBJ2-7 and V is TRBV7-8; D is possibly TRBD2 (6 bases). The CDR3 is 15 amino acids. V was cut by 2 bases and J by 4 bases, with 15 bases left in between. Germline CDR1 reads SGHVS; CDR2 reads FQNEAQ. The chain's CDR3 is CASSLLYGSFYEQYF. The DNA for the CDR3 is TGTGCCAGCAGCTTATTGTACGGGAGCTTTTACGAGCAGTACTTC.

The J gene is TRBJ1-3, the V gene TRBV10-3; possibly TRBD1 for D (5 bases). V dropped 7 bases and J dropped 0 bases, with 10 bases sitting between them. CDR1 ENHRY and CDR2 SYGVKD come from the germline V gene. The CDR3 is 14 amino acids. The CDR3 spells CAIIPDNSGNTIYF. The CDR3 coding sequence is TGTGCCATCATCCCGGACAACTCTGGAAACACCATATATTTT.

The chain has TRBV7-9 and TRBJ1-2; unclear D gene. V was shortened by 5 bases and J by 1 base, with 17 bases between the two germline ends. CDR1 is SEHNR and CDR2 is FQNEAQ in the germline V gene (reference sequence). This CDR3 region has 16 residues. The CDR3: CASSLNRKDNNYGYTF. The DNA of the CDR3 is TGTGCCAGCAGCCTAAACCGCAAAGATAATAACTATGGCTACACCTTC.

A note on this clone: At one boundary the junction diverges from the germline segment, which might be a read error. V usage is TRBV12-5 and J usage is TRBJ2-4; D not resolved. The CDR3 has 15 residues. Germline-derived CDR1 and CDR2 are LGHNT and FRNRAP. CDR3 sequence: CASGLAPTARNSQYF. The DNA for the CDR3 is TGTGCTAGTGGTTTGGCACCTACGGCAAGGAACAGTCAGTACTTC.

The gene calls are TRBV2 and TRBJ1-1; D call uncertain. Trimming left V 10 bases short and J 0 bases short, with 9 bases between. This CDR3 spans 12 amino acids. Germline CDR1 is SNHLY and CDR2 is FYNNEI. The CDR3 DNA reads TGTGCCACTCAGAGGGTGAACACTGAAGCTTTCTTT. As protein: CATQRVNTEAFF.

The rearrangement links TRBV9 to TRBJ2-3; possible D gene TRBD1, 6 bases. The length of the CDR3 is 14 residues. Germline V gene sequence: CDR1 SGDLS, CDR2 YYNGEE. Trimming cost V 5 bases and J 2 bases, with 12 bases left between them. CDR3 amino acids: CASRRGGPTDTQYF. The CDR3 bases are TGTGCCAGCAGGAGAGGGGGACCCACAGATACGCAGTATTTT.

The chain employs TRBV2 and TRBJ2-1, with a tentative D call TRBD2 (6 bases). The CDR3 length is 12 residues. Trimming left V 1 base short and J 10 bases short, with 8 bases between. In germline, CDR1 is SNHLY, CDR2 FYNNEI. The CDR3 nucleotides read TGTGCCAGCAGTGAAGGTGGGGGGGAGCAGTTCTTC. Protein product: CASSEGGGEQFF.

The chain uses TRBV5-1 and TRBJ1-2; maybe TRBD1 (5 bases). V was clipped by 5 bases and J by 6 bases, with 17 bases between them. The CDR3 consists of 14 residues. Germline V gene data show CDR1 as SGHRS and CDR2 as YFSETQ. The CDR3 sequence is CASSREGFFNGYTF. CDR3 sequence (DNA): TGCGCCAGCAGTCGGGAGGGGTTTTTCAATGGCTACACCTTC.

This clone came up a few times. V and J are TRBV14 and TRBJ1-2; D gene unclear. This CDR3 region has 13 residues. Germline CDR1 and CDR2: SGHDN and FVKESK. V lost 4 bases and J 1 base, leaving 7 bases between the germline ends. The CDR3 reads CASSRDNNYGYTF. Written as DNA, the CDR3 is TGTGCCAGCAGCCGAGACAATAACTATGGCTACACCTTC. Variable domain in full (rest from reference TRBV14 and TRBJ1-2): EAGVTQFPSHSVIEKGQTVTLRCDPISGHDNLYWYRRVMGKEIKFLLHFVKESKQDESGMPNNRFLAERTGGTYSTLKVQPAELEDSGVYFCASSRDNNYGYTFGSGTRLTVV.

The gene calls are TRBV19 and TRBJ1-1, with D unclear. The CDR3 totals 15 residues. Trimming stripped 5 bases from V and 3 bases from J, with 16 bases between. Germline loops: CDR1 LNHDA, CDR2 SQIVND (reference sequence). The CDR3 DNA is TGTGCCAGTAGTGGTAACCCCGACACGGACACTGAAGCTTTCTTT. Its translation: CASSGNPDTDTEAFF.

V usage is TRBV29-1 and J usage is TRBJ2-4; 11 bases line up with TRBD2. The CDR3 loop spans 16 amino acids. The J segment lost 2 bases and the V segment lost 6 bases, leaving 9 bases of the junction unmatched. Germline CDR1 SQVTM, CDR2 ANQGSEA. This CDR3 reads CSVGSGREETKNIQYF. CDR3 in DNA: TGCAGCGTCGGTAGCGGGAGGGAGGAAACCAAAAACATTCAGTACTTC.

This sequence joins TRBV5-1 and TRBJ1-1; the match to TRBD1 covers 8 bases. Germline values: CDR1 SGHRS, CDR2 YFSETQ. This CDR3 has 15 amino acids. Trimming removed 3 bases from V and 7 bases from J; junction bases left unmatched: 11. Here the CDR3 reads CASSSGGTGGIEAFF. For the CDR3, the DNA is TGCGCCAGCAGCTCGGGAGGCACAGGGGGAATTGAAGCTTTCTTT.

V and J are TRBV10-3 and TRBJ2-7; TRBD1 aligns across 7 bases. V dropped 10 bases and J dropped 1; count of bases not matched to a gene: 10. This CDR3 comprises 14 residues. Germline CDR1 and CDR2: ENHRY and SYGVKD. CDR3 sequence: CANAQPDRSYEQYF. In DNA form, the CDR3 reads TGTGCCAACGCCCAGCCGGACAGGTCCTACGAGCAGTACTTC.

CDR3 bases: TGTGCCAGCCGAAAGAGTGGCACAGATACGCAGTATTTT. It yields the protein CASRKSGTDTQYF. This sequence joins TRBV27 and TRBJ2-3; the D is unclear. Deletions cut 8 bases from V and 1 base from J, with 10 bases between. Germline lookup yields CDR1 MNHEY and CDR2 SMNVEV (reference sequence). CDR3 length: 13 residues.

The chain joins TRBV7-9 to TRBJ2-1; 14 nucleotides align to TRBD2. The CDR3 consists of 17 residues. V was clipped by 4 bases and J by 4 bases; unmatched bases: 6. CDR1 SEHNR and CDR2 FQNEAQ come from the germline V gene (reference sequence). The CDR3 here is CASSSTSGRAGYNEQFF. The DNA of the CDR3 is TGTGCCAGCAGCTCGACTAGCGGGAGGGCCGGATACAATGAGCAGTTCTTC.

V gene TRBV6-1 combines with J gene TRBJ1-6; D gene uncertain. Between the trimmed V and J ends, which lost 7 bases and 6 bases, there was a span of 13 bases. The CDR3 sequence is 14 residues long. Germline CDR1 and CDR2: MNHNS and SASEGT. As DNA, the CDR3 is TGTGCCAGCACGGGTGCCCCGGGTAATTCACCCCTCCACTTT. It codes for CASTGAPGNSPLHF.

The chain uses TRBV7-6 and TRBJ2-1, with TRBD1 as a possible D gene (5 bases). The CDR3 is made up of 11 amino acids. Germline CDR1 reads SGHVS; CDR2 reads FNYEAQ. V was cut by 3 bases and J by 9 bases, with 6 bases left in between. The CDR3, as DNA: TGTGCCAGCAGCTTCCAGGGTGAGCAGTTCTTC. Its protein product is CASSFQGEQFF.

This clone appeared a single time. Other nucleotide sequences from this sample produce the same CDR3. The chain carries TRBV6-1 and TRBJ1-5; the D is unclear. The CDR3 length is 13 residues. Germline V gives CDR1 MNHNS, CDR2 SASEGT. V lost 6 bases and J 0 bases, leaving 6 bases between the germline ends. Here the CDR3 DNA reads TGTGCCAGCAGCCCTTATAGCAATCAGCCCCAGCATTTT. This gives the protein CASSPYSNQPQHF.

V gene TRBV27 combines with J gene TRBJ1-1; TRBD1 aligns across 9 bases. Losses at the gene ends were 4 bases for V and 4 bases for J; bases not matched to a gene: 4. Germline-derived CDR1 and CDR2 are MNHEY and SMNVEV (reference sequence). The CDR3 extends over 14 amino acids. This CDR3 is CASSYWGQGTEAFF. Written as DNA, the CDR3 is TGTGCCAGCAGTTACTGGGGACAGGGCACTGAAGCTTTCTTT.